The clone carrying this T cell receptor (beta chain) appeared many times. Time point here: pre-sensitization, week 0. Treatment denoted: therapeutic diphenylcyclopropenone sensitization with weekly scalp DPC. In germline, CDR1 is MRHNA, CDR2 SNTAGT. The CDR3 length is 13 residues. V dropped 8 bases and J dropped 0 bases, with 9 bases sitting between them. The entry originates in a study of human T cells and chemical hapten exposure. Original methodology: The number of TCRs in each sample had a median of approximately 93,000 and spanned about 23,224 to 690,600. TCRdb recomputed calls from the RACE reads with MiXCR, one row per CDR3 protein. The V and J calls and clone size come from TCRdb's table, not from the authors' own analysis. The table lists around 350,000 distinct CDR3 sequences, 5.5% of them singletons.

Here the sequenced sample was whole blood, taken in connection with sensitization to the hapten diphenylcyclopropenone (DPC). The chain employs TRBV6-4 and TRBJ2-3; D is possibly TRBD2 (5 bases). This receptor was identified in a young woman with alopecia areata. Some clones in this sample may be carry-over from other donors' samples. The CDR3 region is CASARGSTDTQYF. The CDR3 DNA reads as TGTGCCAGCGCGAGAGGGAGCACAGATACGCAGTATTTT.